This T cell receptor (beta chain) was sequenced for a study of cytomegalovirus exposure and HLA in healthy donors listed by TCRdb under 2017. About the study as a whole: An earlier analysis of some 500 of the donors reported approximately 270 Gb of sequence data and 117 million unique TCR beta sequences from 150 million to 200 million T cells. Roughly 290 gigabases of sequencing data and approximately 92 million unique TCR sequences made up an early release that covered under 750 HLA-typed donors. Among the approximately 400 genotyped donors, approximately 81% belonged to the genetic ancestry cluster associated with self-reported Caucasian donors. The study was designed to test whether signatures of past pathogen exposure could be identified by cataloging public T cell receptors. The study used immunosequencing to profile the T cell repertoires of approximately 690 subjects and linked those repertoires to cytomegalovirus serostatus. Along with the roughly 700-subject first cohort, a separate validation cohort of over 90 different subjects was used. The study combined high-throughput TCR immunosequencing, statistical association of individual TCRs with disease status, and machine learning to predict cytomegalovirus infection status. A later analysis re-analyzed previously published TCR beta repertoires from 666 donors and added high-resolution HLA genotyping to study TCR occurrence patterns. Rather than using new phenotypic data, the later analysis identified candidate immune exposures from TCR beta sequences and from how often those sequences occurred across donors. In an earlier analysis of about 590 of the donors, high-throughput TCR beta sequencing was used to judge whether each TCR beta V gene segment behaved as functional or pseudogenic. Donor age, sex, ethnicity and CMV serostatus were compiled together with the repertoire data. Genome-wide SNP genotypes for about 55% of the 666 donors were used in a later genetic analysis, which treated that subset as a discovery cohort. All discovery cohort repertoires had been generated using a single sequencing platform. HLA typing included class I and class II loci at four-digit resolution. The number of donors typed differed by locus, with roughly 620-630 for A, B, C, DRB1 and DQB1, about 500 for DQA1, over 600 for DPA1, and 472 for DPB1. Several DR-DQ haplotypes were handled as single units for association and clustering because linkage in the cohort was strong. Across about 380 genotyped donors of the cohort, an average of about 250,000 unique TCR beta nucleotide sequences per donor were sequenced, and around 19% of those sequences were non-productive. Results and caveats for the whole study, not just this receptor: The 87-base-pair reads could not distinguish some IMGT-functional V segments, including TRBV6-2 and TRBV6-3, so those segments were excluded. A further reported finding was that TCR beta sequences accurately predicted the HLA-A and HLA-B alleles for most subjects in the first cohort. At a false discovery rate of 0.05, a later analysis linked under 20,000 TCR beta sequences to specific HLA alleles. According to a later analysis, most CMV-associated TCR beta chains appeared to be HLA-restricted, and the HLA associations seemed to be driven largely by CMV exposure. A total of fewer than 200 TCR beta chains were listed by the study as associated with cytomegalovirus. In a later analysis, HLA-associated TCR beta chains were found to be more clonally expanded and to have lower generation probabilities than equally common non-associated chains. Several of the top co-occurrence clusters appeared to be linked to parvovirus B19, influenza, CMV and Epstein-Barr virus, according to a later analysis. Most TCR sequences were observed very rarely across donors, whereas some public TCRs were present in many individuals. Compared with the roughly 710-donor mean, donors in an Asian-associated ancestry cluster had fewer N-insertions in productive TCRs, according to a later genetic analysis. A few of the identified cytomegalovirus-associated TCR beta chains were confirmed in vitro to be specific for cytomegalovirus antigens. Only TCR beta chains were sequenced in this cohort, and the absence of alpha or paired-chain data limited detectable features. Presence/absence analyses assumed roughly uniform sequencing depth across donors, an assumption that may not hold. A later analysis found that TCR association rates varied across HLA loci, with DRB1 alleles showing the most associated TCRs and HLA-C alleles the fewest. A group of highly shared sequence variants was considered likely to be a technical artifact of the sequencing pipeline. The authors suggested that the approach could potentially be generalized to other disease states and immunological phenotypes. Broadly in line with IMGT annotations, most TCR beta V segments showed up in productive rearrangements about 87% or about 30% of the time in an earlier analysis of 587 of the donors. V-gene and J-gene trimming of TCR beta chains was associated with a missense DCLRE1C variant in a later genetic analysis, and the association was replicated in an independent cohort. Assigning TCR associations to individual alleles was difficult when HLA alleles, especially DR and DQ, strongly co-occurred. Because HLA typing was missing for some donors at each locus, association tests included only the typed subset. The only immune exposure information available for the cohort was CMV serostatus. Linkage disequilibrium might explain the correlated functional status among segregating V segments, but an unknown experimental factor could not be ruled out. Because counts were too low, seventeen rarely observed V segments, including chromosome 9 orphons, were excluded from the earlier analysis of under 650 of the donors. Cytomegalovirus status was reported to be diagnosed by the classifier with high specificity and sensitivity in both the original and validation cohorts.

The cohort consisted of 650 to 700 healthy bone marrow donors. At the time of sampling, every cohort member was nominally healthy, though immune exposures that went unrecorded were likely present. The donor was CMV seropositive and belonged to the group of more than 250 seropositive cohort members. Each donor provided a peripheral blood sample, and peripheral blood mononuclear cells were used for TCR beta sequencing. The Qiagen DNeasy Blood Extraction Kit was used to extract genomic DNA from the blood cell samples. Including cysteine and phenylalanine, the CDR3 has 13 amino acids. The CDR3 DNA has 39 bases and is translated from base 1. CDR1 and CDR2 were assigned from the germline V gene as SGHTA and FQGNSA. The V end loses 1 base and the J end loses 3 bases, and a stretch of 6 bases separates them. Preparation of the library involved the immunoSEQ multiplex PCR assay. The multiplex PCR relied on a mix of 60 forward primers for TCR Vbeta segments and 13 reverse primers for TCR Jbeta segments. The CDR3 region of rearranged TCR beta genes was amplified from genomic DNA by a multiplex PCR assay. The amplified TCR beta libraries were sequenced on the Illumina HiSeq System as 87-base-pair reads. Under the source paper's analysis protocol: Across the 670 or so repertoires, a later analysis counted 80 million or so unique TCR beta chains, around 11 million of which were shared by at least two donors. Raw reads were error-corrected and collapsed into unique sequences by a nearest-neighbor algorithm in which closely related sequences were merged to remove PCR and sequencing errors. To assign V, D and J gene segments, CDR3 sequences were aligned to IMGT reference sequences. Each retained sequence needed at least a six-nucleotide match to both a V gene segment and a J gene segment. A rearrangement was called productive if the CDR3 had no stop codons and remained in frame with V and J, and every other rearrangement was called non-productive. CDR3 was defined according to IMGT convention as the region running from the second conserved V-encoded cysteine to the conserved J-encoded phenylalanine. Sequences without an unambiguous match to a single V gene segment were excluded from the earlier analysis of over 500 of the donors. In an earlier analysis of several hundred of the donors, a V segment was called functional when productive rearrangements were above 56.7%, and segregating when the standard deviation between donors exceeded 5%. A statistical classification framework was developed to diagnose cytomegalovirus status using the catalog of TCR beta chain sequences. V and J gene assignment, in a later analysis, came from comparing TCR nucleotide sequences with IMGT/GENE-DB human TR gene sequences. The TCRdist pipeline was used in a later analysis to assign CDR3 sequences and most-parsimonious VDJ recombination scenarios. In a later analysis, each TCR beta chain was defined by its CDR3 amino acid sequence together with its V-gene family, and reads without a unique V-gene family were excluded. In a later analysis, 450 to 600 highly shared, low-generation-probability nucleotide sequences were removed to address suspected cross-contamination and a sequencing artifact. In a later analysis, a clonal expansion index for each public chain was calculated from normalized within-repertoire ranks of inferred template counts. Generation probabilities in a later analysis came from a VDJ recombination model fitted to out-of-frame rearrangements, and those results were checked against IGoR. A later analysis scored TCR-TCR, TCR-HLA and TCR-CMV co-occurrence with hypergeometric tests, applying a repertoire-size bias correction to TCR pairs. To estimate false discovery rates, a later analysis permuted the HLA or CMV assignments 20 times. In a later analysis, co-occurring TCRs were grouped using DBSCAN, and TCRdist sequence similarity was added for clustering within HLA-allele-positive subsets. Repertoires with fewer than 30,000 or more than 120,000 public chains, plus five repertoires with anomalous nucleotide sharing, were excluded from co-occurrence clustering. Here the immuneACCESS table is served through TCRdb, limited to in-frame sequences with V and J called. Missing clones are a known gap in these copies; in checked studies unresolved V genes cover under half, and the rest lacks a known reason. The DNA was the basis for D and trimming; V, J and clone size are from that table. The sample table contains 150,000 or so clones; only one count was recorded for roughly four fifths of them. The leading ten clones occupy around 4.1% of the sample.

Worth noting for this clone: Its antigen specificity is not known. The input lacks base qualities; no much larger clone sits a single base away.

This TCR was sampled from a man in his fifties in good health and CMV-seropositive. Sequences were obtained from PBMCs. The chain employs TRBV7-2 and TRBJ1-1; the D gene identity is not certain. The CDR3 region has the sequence CASSLGLYTEAFF. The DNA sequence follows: TGTGCCAGCAGCTTAGGTCTCTACACTGAAGCTTTCTTT.